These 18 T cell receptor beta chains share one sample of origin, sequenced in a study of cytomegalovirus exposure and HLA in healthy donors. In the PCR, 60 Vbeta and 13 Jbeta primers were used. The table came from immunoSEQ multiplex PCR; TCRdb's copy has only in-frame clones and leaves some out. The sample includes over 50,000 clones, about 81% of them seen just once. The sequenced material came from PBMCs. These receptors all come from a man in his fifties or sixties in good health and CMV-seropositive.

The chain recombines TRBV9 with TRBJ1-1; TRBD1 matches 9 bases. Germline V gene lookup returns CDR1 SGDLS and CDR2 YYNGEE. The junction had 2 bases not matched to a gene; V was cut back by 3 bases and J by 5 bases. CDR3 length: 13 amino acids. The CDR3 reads CASSAGTGTEAFF. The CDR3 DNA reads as TGTGCCAGCAGCGCAGGGACAGGGACTGAAGCTTTCTTT.

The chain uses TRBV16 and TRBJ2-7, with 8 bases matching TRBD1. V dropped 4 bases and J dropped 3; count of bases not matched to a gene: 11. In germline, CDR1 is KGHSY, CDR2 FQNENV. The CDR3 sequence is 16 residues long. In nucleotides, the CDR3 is TGTGCCAGCAGCCCCCCCCATGGGACAGGTTTCTACGAGCAGTACTTC. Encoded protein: CASSPPHGTGFYEQYF.

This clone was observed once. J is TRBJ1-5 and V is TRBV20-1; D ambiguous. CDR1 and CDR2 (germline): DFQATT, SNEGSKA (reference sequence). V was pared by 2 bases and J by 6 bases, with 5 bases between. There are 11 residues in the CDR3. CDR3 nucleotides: TGCAGTGCTAGACCTCTTCAGCCCCAGCATTTT. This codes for CSARPLQPQHF.

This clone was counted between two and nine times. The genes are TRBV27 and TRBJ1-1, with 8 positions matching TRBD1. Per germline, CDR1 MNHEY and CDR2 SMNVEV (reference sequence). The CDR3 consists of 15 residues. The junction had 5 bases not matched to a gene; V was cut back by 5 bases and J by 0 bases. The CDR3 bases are TGTGCCAGCAGTCCCAGACAGGGGCTGAACACTGAAGCTTTCTTT. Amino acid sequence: CASSPRQGLNTEAFF.

The CDR3 loop reads CASSQDNYGQGVEYTQYF. The CDR3 DNA is TGTGCCAGCAGCCAAGATAATTACGGACAGGGTGTAGAGTATACGCAGTATTTT. The chain joins TRBV4-2 to TRBJ2-3; 8 bases match TRBD1. The CDR3 sequence is 18 residues long. Germline V gene lookup returns CDR1 LGHNA and CDR2 YNFKEQ. Trimming removed 0 bases from V and 7 bases from J; junction bases left unmatched: 15.

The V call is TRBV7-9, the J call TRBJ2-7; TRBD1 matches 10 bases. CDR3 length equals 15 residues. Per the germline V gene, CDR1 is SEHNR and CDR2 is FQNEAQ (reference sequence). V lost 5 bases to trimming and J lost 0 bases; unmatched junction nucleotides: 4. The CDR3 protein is CASSPGQGNSYEQYF. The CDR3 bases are TGTGCCAGCAGCCCGGGACAGGGGAACTCCTACGAGCAGTACTTC.

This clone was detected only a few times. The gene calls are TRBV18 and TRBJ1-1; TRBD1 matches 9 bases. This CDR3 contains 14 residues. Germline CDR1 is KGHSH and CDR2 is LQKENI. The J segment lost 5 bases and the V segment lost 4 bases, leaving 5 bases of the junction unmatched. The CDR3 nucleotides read TGTGCCAGCTCACTCGGACAGGGGAGAACTGAAGCTTTCTTT. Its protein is CASSLGQGRTEAFF.

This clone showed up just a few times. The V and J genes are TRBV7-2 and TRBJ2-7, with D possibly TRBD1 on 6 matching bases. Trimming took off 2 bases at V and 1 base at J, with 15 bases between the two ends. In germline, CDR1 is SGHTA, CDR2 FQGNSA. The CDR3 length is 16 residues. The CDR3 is CASSLLWQGKSYEQYF. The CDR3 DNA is TGTGCCAGCAGCTTATTATGGCAGGGGAAATCCTACGAGCAGTACTTC.

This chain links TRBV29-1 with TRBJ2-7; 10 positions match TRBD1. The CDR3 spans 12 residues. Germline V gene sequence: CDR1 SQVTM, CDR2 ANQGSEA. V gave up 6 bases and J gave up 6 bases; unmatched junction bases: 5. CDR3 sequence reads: CSVPGQGSEQYF. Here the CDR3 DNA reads TGCAGCGTCCCGGGACAGGGGAGCGAGCAGTACTTC.

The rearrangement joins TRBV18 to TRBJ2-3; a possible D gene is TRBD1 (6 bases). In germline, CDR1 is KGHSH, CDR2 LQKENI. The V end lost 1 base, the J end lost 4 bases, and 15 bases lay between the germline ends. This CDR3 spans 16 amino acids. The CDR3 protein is CASSPLAGEVADTQYF. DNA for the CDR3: TGTGCCAGCTCACCACTGGCAGGGGAAGTTGCAGATACGCAGTATTTT.

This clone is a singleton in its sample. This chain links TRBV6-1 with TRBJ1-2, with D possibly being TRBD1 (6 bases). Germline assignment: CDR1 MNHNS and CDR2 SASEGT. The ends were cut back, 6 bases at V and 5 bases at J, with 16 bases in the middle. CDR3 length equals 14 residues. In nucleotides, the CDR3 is TGTGCCAGCAGGGGACACACAATCAGTTATGGCTACACCTTC. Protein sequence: CASRGHTISYGYTF.

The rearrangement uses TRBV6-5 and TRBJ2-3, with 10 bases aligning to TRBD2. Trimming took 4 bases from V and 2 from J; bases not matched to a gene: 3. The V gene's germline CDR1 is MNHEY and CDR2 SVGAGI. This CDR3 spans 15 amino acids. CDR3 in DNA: TGTGCCAGCAGTTTAACTAGCGGGACCACAGATACGCAGTATTTT. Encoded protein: CASSLTSGTTDTQYF.

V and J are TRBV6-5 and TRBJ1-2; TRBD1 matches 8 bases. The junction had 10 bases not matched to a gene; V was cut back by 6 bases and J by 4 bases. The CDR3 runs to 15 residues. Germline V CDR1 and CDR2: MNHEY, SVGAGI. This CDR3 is CASRQTGDWTYGYTF. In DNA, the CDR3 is TGTGCCAGCAGACAGACAGGGGATTGGACCTATGGCTACACCTTC.

Written as DNA, the CDR3 is TGTGCCAGTAGTATGCAGCGGGGGTTCGGAGAGACCCAGTACTTC. Translation gives CASSMQRGFGETQYF. V and J are TRBV19 and TRBJ2-5, with 8 positions matching TRBD2. This CDR3 region has 15 residues. V shed 3 bases and J 4 bases; nucleotides not matched to a gene: 7. The germline CDR1 and CDR2 sequences are LNHDA and SQIVND (reference sequence).

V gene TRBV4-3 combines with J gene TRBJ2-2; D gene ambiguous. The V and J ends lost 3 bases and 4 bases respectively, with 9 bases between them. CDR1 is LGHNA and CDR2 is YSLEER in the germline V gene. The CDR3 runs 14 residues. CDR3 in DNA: TGCGCCAGCAGCCAGTCTCGTTTCACCGGGGAGCTGTTTTTT. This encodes CASSQSRFTGELFF.

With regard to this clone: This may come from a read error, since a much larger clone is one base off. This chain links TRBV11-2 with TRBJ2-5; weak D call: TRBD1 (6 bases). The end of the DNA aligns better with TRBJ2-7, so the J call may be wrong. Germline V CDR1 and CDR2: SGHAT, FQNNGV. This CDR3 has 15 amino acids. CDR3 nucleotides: TGTGCCAGCAGCTCCCAGGGGCCCAGCTCCTACGAGCAGTACTTC. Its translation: CASSSQGPSSYEQYF.

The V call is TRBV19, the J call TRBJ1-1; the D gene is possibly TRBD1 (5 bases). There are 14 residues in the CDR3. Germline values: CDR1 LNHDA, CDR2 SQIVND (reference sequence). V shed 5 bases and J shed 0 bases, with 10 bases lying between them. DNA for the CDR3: TGTGCCAGTAGTGTCCGGGGGATGAACACTGAAGCTTTCTTT. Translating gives CASSVRGMNTEAFF.

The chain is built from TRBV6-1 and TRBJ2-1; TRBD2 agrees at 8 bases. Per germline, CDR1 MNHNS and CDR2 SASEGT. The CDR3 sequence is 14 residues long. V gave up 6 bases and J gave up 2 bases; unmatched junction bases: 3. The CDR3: CASRREATYNEQFF. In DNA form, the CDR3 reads TGTGCCAGCAGGCGGGAGGCAACCTACAATGAGCAGTTCTTC.